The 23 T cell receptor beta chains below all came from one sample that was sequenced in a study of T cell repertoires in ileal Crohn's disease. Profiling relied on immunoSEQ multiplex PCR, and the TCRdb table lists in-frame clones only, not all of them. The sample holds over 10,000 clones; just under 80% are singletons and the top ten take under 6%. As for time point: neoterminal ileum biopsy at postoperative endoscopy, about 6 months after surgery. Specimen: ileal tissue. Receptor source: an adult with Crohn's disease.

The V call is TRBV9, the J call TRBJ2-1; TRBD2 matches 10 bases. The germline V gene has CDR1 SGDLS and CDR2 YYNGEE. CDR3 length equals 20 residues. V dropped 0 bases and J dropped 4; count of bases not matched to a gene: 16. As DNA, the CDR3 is TGTGCCAGCAGCGTAGCTCAAGGGGTCGGGGTGGGACTAGCGTACAATGAGCAGTTCTTC. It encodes CASSVAQGVGVGLAYNEQFF.

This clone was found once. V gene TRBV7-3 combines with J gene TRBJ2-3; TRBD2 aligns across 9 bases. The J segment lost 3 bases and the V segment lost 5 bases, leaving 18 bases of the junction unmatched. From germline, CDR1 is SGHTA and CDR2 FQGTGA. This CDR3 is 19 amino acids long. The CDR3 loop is CASSRYAIPLAGSTDTQYF. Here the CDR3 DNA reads TGTGCCAGCAGCCGATATGCCATCCCTCTAGCGGGAAGTACAGATACGCAGTATTTT.

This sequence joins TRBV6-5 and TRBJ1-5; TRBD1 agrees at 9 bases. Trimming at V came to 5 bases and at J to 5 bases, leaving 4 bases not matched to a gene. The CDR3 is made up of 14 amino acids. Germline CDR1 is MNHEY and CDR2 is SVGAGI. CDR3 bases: TGTGCCAGCAGTCGAGGGACAGGGCATCAGCCCCAGCATTTT. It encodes CASSRGTGHQPQHF.

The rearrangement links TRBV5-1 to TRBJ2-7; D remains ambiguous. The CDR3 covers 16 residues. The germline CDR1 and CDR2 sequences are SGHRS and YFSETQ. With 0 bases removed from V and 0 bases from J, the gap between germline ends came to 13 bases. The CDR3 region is CASSLVPVLSSYEQYF. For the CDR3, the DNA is TGCGCCAGCAGCTTGGTCCCGGTTCTAAGCTCCTACGAGCAGTACTTC.

CDR3 nucleotide sequence: TGTGCCAGCAGCGCGAGCGGGGGGGCGTGGGAGACCCAGTACTTC. Its protein is CASSASGGAWETQYF. The chain couples TRBV9 to TRBJ2-5; the match to TRBD2 covers 10 bases. The CDR3 consists of 15 residues. Losses at the gene ends were 3 bases for V and 5 bases for J; bases not matched to a gene: 7. Germline-derived CDR1 and CDR2 are SGDLS and YYNGEE.

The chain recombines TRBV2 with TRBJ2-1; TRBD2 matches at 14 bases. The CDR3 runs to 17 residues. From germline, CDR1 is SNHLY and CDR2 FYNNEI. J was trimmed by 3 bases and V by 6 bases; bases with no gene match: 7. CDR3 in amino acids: CASRVTSGGARYNEQFF. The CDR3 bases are TGTGCCAGCAGGGTGACTAGCGGGGGGGCCCGCTACAATGAGCAGTTCTTC.

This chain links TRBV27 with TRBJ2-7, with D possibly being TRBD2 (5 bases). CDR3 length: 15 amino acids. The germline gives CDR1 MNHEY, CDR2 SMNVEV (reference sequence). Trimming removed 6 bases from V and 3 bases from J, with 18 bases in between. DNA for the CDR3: TGTGCCAGCAGCCCAACCGAGGGAGCTTACTACGAGCAGTACTTC. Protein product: CASSPTEGAYYEQYF.

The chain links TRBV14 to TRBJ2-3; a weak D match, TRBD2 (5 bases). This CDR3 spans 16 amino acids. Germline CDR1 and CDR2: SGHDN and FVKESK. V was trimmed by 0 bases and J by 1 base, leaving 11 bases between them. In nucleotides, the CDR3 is TGTGCCAGCAGCCAAGATCGAGGGTTTGGCACAGATACGCAGTATTTT. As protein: CASSQDRGFGTDTQYF.

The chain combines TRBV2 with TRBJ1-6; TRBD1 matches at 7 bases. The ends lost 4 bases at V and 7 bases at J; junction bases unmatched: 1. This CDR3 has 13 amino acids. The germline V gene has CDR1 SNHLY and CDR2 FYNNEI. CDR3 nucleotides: TGTGCCAGCAGTGGACAGGGAAATTCACCCCTCCACTTT. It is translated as CASSGQGNSPLHF.

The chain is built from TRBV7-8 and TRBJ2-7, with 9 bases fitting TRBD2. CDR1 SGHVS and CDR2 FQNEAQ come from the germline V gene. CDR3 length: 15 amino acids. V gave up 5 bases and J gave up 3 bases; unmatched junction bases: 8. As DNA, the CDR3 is TGTGCCAGCAGCCCGCCTAGCGGGGTAATCTACGAGCAGTACTTC. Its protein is CASSPPSGVIYEQYF.

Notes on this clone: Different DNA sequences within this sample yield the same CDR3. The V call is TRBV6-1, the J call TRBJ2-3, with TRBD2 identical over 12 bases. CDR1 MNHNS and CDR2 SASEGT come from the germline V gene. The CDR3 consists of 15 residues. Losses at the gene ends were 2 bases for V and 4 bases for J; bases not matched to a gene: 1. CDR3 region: CASSELAGGPDTQYF. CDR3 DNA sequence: TGTGCCAGCAGTGAACTAGCGGGAGGGCCAGATACGCAGTATTTT.

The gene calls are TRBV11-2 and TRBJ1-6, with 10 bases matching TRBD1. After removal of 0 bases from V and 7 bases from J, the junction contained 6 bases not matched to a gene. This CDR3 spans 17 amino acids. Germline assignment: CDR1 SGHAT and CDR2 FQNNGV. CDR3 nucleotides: TGTGCCAGCAGCTTAGATCTCGGGACAGGGGTAAATTCACCCCTCCACTTT. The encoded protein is CASSLDLGTGVNSPLHF. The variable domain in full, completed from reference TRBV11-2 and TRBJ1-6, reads EAGVAQSPRYKIIEKRQSVAFWCNPISGHATLYWYQQILGQGPKLLIQFQNNGVVDDSQLPKDRFSAERLKGVDSTLKIQPAKLEDSAVYLCASSLDLGTGVNSPLHFGNGTRLTVT.

The CDR3 bases are TGTGCCAGCAGCTTTACTAGCGGGGGTGGTGAGACCCAGTACTTC. Its protein product is CASSFTSGGGETQYF. This chain links TRBV11-2 with TRBJ2-5; TRBD2 matches 11 bases. Losses at the gene ends were 3 bases for V and 5 bases for J; bases not matched to a gene: 5. The CDR3 runs to 15 residues. Germline V gene data show CDR1 as SGHAT and CDR2 as FQNNGV.

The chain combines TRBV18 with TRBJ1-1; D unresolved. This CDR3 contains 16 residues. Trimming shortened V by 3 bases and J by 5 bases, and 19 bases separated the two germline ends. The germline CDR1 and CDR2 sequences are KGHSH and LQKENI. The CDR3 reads CASSPQTLKERTEAFF. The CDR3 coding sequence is TGTGCCAGCTCACCCCAAACCCTAAAAGAAAGAACTGAAGCTTTCTTT.

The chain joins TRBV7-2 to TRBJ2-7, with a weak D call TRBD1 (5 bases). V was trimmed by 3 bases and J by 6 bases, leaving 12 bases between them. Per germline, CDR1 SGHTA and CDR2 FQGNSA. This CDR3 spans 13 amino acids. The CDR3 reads CASSLGSGLEQYF. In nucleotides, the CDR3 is TGTGCCAGCAGCTTGGGGTCAGGGCTCGAGCAGTACTTC.

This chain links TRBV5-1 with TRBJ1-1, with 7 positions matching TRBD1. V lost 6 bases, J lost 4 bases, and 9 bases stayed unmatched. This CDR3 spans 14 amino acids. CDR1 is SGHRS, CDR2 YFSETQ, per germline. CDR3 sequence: CASTEGQWTTEAFF. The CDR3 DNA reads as TGCGCCAGCACCGAGGGACAGTGGACCACTGAAGCTTTCTTT.

CDR3: CAGTNYGYTF. The CDR3 DNA sequence: TGTGCCGGGACAAACTATGGCTACACCTTC. V gene TRBV19 combines with J gene TRBJ1-2; D is perhaps TRBD1 (6 bases). Trimming shortened V by 11 bases and J by 2 bases, and 6 bases separated the two germline ends. Per the germline V gene, CDR1 is LNHDA and CDR2 is SQIVND (reference sequence). The CDR3 spans 10 residues.

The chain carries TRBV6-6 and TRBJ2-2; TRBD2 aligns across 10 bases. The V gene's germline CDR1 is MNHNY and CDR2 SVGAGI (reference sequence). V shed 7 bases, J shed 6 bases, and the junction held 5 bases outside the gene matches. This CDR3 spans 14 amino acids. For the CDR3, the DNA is TGTGCCAGCAACCTAGCGGGAGAAGCCGGGGAGCTGTTTTTT. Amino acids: CASNLAGEAGELFF.

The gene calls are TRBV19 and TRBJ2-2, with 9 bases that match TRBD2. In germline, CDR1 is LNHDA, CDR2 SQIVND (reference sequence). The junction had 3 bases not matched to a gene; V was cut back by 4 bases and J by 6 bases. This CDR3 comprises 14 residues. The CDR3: CASSSASGAGELFF. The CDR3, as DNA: TGTGCCAGTAGTAGTGCTAGCGGGGCCGGGGAGCTGTTTTTT.

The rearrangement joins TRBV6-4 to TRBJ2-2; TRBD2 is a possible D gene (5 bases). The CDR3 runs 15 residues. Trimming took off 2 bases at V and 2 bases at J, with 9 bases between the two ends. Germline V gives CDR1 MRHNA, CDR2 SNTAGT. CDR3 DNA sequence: TGTGCCAGCAGTGACGGAAGCGGCAACACCGGGGAGCTGTTTTTT. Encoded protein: CASSDGSGNTGELFF.

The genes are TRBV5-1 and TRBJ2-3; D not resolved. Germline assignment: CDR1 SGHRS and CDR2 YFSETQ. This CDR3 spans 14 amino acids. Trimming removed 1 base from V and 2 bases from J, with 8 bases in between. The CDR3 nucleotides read TGCGCCAGCAGCTTGAGCAGGTCCACAGATACGCAGTATTTT. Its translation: CASSLSRSTDTQYF.

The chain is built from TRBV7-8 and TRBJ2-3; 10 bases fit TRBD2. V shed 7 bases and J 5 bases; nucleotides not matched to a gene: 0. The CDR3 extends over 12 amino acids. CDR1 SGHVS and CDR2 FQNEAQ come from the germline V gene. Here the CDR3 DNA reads TGTGCCAGCACTAGCGGGGGAGATACGCAGTATTTT. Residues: CASTSGGDTQYF.

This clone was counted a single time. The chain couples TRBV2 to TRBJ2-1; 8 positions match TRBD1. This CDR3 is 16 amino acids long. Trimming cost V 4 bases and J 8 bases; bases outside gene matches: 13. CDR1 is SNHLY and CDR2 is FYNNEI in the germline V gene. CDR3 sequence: CASSGNLRTGNDEQFF. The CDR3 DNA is TGTGCCAGCAGTGGGAATCTAAGGACAGGGAACGATGAGCAGTTCTTC. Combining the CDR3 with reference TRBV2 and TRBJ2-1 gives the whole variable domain EPEVTQTPSHQVTQMGQEVILRCVPISNHLYFYWYRQILGQKVEFLVSFYNNEISEKSEIFDDQFSVERPDGSNFTLKIRSTKLEDSAMYFCASSGNLRTGNDEQFFGPGTRLTVL.